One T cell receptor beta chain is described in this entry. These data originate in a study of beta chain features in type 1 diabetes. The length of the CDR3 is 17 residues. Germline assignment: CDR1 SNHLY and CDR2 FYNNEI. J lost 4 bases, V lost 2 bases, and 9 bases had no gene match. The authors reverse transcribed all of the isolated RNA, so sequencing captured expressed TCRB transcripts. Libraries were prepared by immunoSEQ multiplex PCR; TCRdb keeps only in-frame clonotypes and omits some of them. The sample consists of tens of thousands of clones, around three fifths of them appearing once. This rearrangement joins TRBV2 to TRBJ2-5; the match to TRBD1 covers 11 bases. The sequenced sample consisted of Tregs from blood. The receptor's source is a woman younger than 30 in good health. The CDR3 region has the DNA TGTGCCAGCAGTGAACTCGGACAGGGGGCGTTGATAGAGACCCAGTACTTC. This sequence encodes CASSELGQGALIETQYF.